Shown below are 10 T cell receptor beta chains from a single sample sequenced in a study of blood T cell repertoires in COVID-19. Only in-frame clones appear in the TCRdb table, and some are missing; sequencing was by immunoSEQ multiplex PCR. The data show some 26,000 clones, with less than 80% seen just once and 30% to 45% held by the top ten. The specimen sequenced was peripheral blood. The origin of the receptors is a man between 65 and 85 years old with acute or convalescent COVID-19.

The V gene is TRBV3-1 (or the pseudogene TRBV3-2), the J gene TRBJ2-1, with 7 bases identical to TRBD1. The CDR3 runs to 14 residues. The germline V gene has CDR1 LGHDT and CDR2 YNNKEL (reference sequence). With V trimmed by 6 bases and J by 2 bases, 4 bases remained unmatched. CDR3 coding DNA: TGTGCCAGCAGACGACAGGGAACCTACAATGAGCAGTTCTTC. Translated: CASRRQGTYNEQFF.

The genes are TRBV29-1 and TRBJ1-1; 9 positions match TRBD1. The CDR3 consists of 13 residues. Trimming at V came to 1 base and at J to 7 bases, leaving 4 bases not matched to a gene. Germline V gene lookup returns CDR1 SQVTM and CDR2 ANQGSEA. CDR3 bases: TGCAGCGTTGAAGGACAGGGGGAAAATGAAGCTTTCTTT. This sequence encodes CSVEGQGENEAFF.

This rearrangement joins TRBV2 to TRBJ2-3; TRBD2 aligns across 11 bases. The trim removed 7 bases at V and 4 bases at J, leaving 7 bases unmatched. The germline CDR1 and CDR2 sequences are SNHLY and FYNNEI. This CDR3 has 15 amino acids. The CDR3 loop reads CASTYTSGSADTQYF. Written as DNA, the CDR3 is TGTGCCAGCACCTATACTAGCGGGAGTGCAGATACGCAGTATTTT. The variable domain in full, with the rest retrieved from reference TRBV2 and TRBJ2-3, is EPEVTQTPSHQVTQMGQEVILRCVPISNHLYFYWYRQILGQKVEFLVSFYNNEISEKSEIFDDQFSVERPDGSNFTLKIRSTKLEDSAMYFCASTYTSGSADTQYFGPGTRLTVL.

The table lists this clone with a few counts. V and J are TRBV10-3 and TRBJ2-7; D might be TRBD1 (6 bases). V gave up 3 bases and J gave up 2 bases, with 14 bases separating them. Germline CDR1 is ENHRY and CDR2 is SYGVKD. The CDR3 spans 15 residues. CDR3 bases: TGTGCCATCAGTGAACAGGGACCAATAGCCTACGAGCAGTACTTC. The encoded protein is CAISEQGPIAYEQYF.

The CDR3 protein is CSVRLGRSSYEQYF. DNA of the CDR3: TGCAGCGTCCGACTAGGGCGGAGCTCCTACGAGCAGTACTTC. The V and J genes are TRBV29-1 and TRBJ2-7; the D gene is possibly TRBD2 (6 bases). Looked up from germline, CDR1 is SQVTM and CDR2 is ANQGSEA. Between the trimmed V and J ends, which lost 6 bases and 0 bases, there was a span of 15 bases. This CDR3 region has 14 residues.

J is TRBJ1-1 and V is TRBV7-8; D not resolved. Trimming pared 5 bases from V and 5 bases from J, leaving 12 bases between. This CDR3 is built from 13 residues. CDR1 and CDR2 from the germline V gene are SGHVS and FQNEAQ. CDR3 sequence: CASSRFAETEAFF. The CDR3 region has the DNA TGTGCCAGCAGCCGCTTTGCAGAAACTGAAGCTTTCTTT.

This chain links TRBV9 with TRBJ2-1; 14 nucleotides agree with TRBD2. V dropped 3 bases and J dropped 8; count of bases not matched to a gene: 16. This CDR3 comprises 19 residues. Germline V lookup: CDR1 SGDLS, CDR2 YYNGEE. This CDR3 is CASSDPLDKGLAGAYEQFF. CDR3 sequence (DNA): TGTGCCAGCAGCGATCCGTTGGATAAGGGACTAGCGGGAGCGTATGAGCAGTTCTTC.

The chain has TRBV3-1 (or the pseudogene TRBV3-2) and TRBJ1-5; D uncertain. The V gene's germline CDR1 is LGHDT and CDR2 YNNKEL (reference sequence). The V end was cut by 2 bases, the J end by 7 bases, with 12 bases between. There are 14 residues in the CDR3. CDR3 DNA sequence: TGTGCCAGCAGCCAAACCCGAGGAGCCCAGCCCCAGCATTTT. Amino acid sequence: CASSQTRGAQPQHF.

This clone appeared a few times. The chain joins TRBV6-2 or TRBV6-3 to TRBJ1-2; D remains unclear. CDR1 is MNHEY and CDR2 is SVGEGT in the germline V gene. V was pared by 3 bases and J by 6 bases, with 8 bases between. The CDR3 is 12 residues long. CDR3 in DNA: TGTGCCAGCAGTTATGCGAGGCATGGCTACACCTTC. Translated: CASSYARHGYTF.

Here the CDR3 reads CASSPQGMLNEQFF. Written as DNA, the CDR3 is TGTGCCAGCAGTCCCCAGGGGATGTTGAATGAGCAGTTCTTC. The J gene is TRBJ2-1, the V gene TRBV28, with TRBD1 as a possible D gene (6 bases). The CDR3 is made up of 14 amino acids. Per the germline V gene, CDR1 is MDHEN and CDR2 is SYDVKM. Trimming stripped 5 bases from V and 7 bases from J, with 15 bases between.